This T cell receptor beta chain was sequenced during a study of T-cell reconstitution after alpha-beta-depleted transplantation in children. The sample holds a few counts of this clonotype. Trimming cost V 7 bases and J 6 bases, with 12 bases left between them. The CDR3 sequence is 13 residues long. Germline CDR1 reads MNHNS; CDR2 reads SASEGT. Preparation of the TCRbeta library was carried out with unique molecular identifiers. TCRdb reprocessed the PCR reads with MiXCR, giving one entry per CDR3 protein. The sample lists roughly 300,000 distinct CDR3 sequences, around a tenth seen once, with roughly a quarter in the top ten.

The V call is TRBV6-1, the J call TRBJ1-4; weak D call: TRBD1 (5 bases). The clonotype comes from a male patient between 2 and 15 years old who had a stem cell transplant for chronic granulomatous disease, so the T cells may come from the graft donor. The sequencing used peripheral blood, collected 180 days after TCRalphabeta/CD19-depleted stem cell transplant. The CDR3 loop is CASKRGEYEKLFF. The CDR3 coding sequence is TGTGCCAGCAAACGAGGGGAATATGAAAAACTGTTTTTT.